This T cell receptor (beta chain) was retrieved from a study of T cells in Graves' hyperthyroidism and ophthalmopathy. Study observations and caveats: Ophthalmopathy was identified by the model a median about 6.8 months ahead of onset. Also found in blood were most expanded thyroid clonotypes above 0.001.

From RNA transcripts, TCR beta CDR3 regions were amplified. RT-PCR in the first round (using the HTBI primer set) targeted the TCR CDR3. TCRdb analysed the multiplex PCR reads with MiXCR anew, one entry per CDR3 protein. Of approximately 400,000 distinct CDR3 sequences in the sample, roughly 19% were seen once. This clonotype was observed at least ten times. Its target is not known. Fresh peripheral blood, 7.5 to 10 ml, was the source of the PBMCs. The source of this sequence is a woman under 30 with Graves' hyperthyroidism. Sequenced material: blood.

In nucleotides, the CDR3 is TGTGCCAGCAGCTTAGTTTTGCTCGACGAGCAGTACTTC. This encodes CASSLVLLDEQYF. The chain couples TRBV11-2 to TRBJ2-7; D remains unclear. V gave up 1 base and J gave up 5 bases, with 9 bases separating them. Germline-derived CDR1 and CDR2 are SGHAT and FQNNGV. This CDR3 has 13 amino acids.